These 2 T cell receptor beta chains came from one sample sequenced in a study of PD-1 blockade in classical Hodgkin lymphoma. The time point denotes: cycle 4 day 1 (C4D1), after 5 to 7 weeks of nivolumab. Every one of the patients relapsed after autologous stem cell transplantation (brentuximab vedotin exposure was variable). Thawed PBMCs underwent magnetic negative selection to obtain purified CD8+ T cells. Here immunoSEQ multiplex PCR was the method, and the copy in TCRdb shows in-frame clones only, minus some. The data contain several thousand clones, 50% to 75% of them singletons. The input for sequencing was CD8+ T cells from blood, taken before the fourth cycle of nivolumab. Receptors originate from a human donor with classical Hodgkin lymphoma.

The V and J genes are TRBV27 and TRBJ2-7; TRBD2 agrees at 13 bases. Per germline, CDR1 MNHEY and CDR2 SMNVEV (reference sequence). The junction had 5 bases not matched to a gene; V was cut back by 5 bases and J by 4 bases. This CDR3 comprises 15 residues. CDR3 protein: CASSQLAGGQYEQYF. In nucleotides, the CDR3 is TGTGCCAGCAGTCAACTAGCGGGAGGGCAATACGAGCAGTACTTC.

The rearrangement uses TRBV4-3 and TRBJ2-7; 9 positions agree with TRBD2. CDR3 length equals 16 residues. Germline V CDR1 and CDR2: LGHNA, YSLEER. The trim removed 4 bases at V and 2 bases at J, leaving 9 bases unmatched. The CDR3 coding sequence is TGCGCCAGCAGCCCGAGGCCTAGCGGGACCCCCTACGAGCAGTACTTC. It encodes CASSPRPSGTPYEQYF.